This TCR beta chain stems from a study of PD-1 blockade in classical Hodgkin lymphoma. Whole-study results and caveats: The drivers behind the repertoire differences, possibly disease activity or prior therapy, remain undefined. Complete responders' diversity at baseline resembled that of newly diagnosed patients.

Time point: cycle 4 day 1 (C4D1), after 6 weeks of nivolumab. Following autologous stem cell transplantation, relapse occurred in every patient, and exposure to brentuximab vedotin varied. Patients had relapsed/refractory classical Hodgkin lymphoma with complete response, partial response or progressive disease as best response. Regarding this clone: Its antigen is still unknown.

Germline lookup yields CDR1 MNHEY and CDR2 SVGAGI. The length of the CDR3 is 14 residues. V trimming: 5 bases; J trimming: 1 base; junction bases outside the gene matches: 4. Data came from immunoSEQ multiplex PCR; TCRdb stores just in-frame clones and leaves some out. The data show over 8,500 clones, 85% to 90% seen once. Sequenced here: peripheral blood mononuclear cells (PBMCs), sampled before the fourth cycle of nivolumab. This sequence originates from a human donor with classical Hodgkin lymphoma. The V gene is TRBV6-5, the J gene TRBJ1-1; 7 nucleotides align to TRBD1. The CDR3 protein is CASSPRTGNTEAFF. The CDR3 coding sequence is TGTGCCAGCAGTCCTCGGACAGGGAACACTGAAGCTTTCTTT.